Below, 20 T cell receptor beta chains from the same sample are listed, as sequenced in a study of Ad26.COV2.S vaccination and SARS-CoV-2 variants. As for treatment: about 20 received Ad26.COV2.S at low or high dose, single or two shots; about 5 received placebo; per-sample allocation not given. Sampling was performed 63 days after the first vaccine or placebo injection. The method was immunoSEQ multiplex PCR; TCRdb's version includes in-frame clones alone and lacks a portion of them. The sample lists around 350,000 clones; around 84% were seen once. This material consisted of peripheral blood, taken in a trial of Ad26.COV2.S vaccine versus placebo. Receptor source: a person between 18 and 60 years old who received the Ad26.COV2.S COVID-19 vaccine or a placebo.

The genes are TRBV21-1 and TRBJ2-1; the table's D gene call, TRBD1, was not cross checked with the DNA. TRBV21-1 is annotated as a pseudogene. This CDR3 has 15 amino acids. The CDR3 DNA follows: TGTGCCAGCAGCAAGGACAGGAGTTCCTACAATGAGCAGTTCTTC. Its translation: CASSKDRSSYNEQFF.

The chain employs TRBV7-2 and TRBJ1-3; 7 bases line up with TRBD1. V dropped 5 bases and J dropped 2; count of bases not matched to a gene: 6. The CDR3 is made up of 15 amino acids. Germline loops: CDR1 SGHTA, CDR2 FQGNSA. Here the CDR3 reads CASSTQGGPGNTIYF. For the CDR3, the DNA is TGTGCCAGCAGCACCCAGGGGGGTCCTGGAAACACCATATATTTT.

J is TRBJ1-1 and V is TRBV12-3 or TRBV12-4; D is uncertain. The germline V and J ends were trimmed by 8 bases and 4 bases, with 8 bases remaining between them. This CDR3 spans 11 amino acids. For the CDR3, the DNA is TGTGCCAGCGCTCCTAGCACTGAAGCTTTCTTT. This codes for CASAPSTEAFF.

The genes are TRBV28 and TRBJ2-7; D is ambiguous. The CDR3 covers 12 residues. The V and J ends lost 8 bases and 5 bases respectively, with 13 bases between them. Per germline, CDR1 MDHEN and CDR2 SYDVKM. CDR3 in DNA: TGTGCCAGCTTAACTTCGGACCACGAGCAGTACTTC. It yields the protein CASLTSDHEQYF.

This rearrangement joins TRBV7-2 to TRBJ2-5; D gene unclear. Deletions cut 4 bases from V and 5 bases from J, with 14 bases between. This CDR3 comprises 14 residues. The V gene's germline CDR1 is SGHTA and CDR2 FQGNSA. DNA of the CDR3: TGTGCCAGCAGCTCCTTCCAGTTCATGGAGACCCAGTACTTC. It encodes CASSSFQFMETQYF.

The chain recombines TRBV6-5 with TRBJ2-7, with 8 bases identical to TRBD1. J lost 2 bases, V lost 4 bases, and 7 bases had no gene match. Looked up from germline, CDR1 is MNHEY and CDR2 is SVGAGI. The CDR3 loop spans 15 amino acids. The CDR3 coding sequence is TGTGCCAGCAGTTCAACCGGGACAGGACCCTACGAGCAGTACTTC. This codes for CASSSTGTGPYEQYF.

V is TRBV19 and J is TRBJ1-5; D is uncertain. This CDR3 has 16 amino acids. Germline values: CDR1 LNHDA, CDR2 SQIVND (reference sequence). Trimming took 4 bases from V and 1 from J, leaving 14 bases between them. CDR3 residues: CASSTDSGMSNQPQHF. The CDR3 nucleotides read TGTGCCAGTAGTACCGACTCGGGGATGAGCAATCAGCCCCAGCATTTT.

CDR3 residues: CASGFPGLAYQETQYF. The CDR3 nucleotides are TGTGCTAGTGGTTTCCCGGGACTAGCGTACCAAGAGACCCAGTACTTC. The chain couples TRBV12-5 to TRBJ2-5, with 10 bases lining up with TRBD2. The CDR3 runs to 16 residues. The V gene end was trimmed by 3 bases and the J gene end by 0 bases; junction bases not matched to a gene: 4. Germline V gene data show CDR1 as LGHNT and CDR2 as FRNRAP.

The V call is TRBV4-1, the J call TRBJ2-7; no clear D gene. The CDR3 covers 13 residues. V shed 1 base and J shed 3 bases, with 7 bases lying between them. The germline gives CDR1 MGHRA, CDR2 YSYEKL. The CDR3 DNA reads as TGCGCCAGCAGCCAAGCTGTCAGCTACGAGCAGTACTTC. This codes for CASSQAVSYEQYF.

The chain couples TRBV7-6 to TRBJ1-1, with TRBD1 as a possible D gene (5 bases). The germline V and J ends were trimmed by 5 bases and 2 bases, with 9 bases remaining between them. Germline-derived CDR1 and CDR2 are SGHVS and FNYEAQ. The CDR3 sequence is 13 residues long. The CDR3 nucleotides are TGTGCCAGCAGCAGACAGTCAAACACTGAAGCTTTCTTT. Its translation: CASSRQSNTEAFF.

This clone turned up a few times. The rearrangement joins TRBV9 to TRBJ2-3; TRBD1 or TRBD2 may be the D gene (6 bases each). CDR1 is SGDLS and CDR2 is YYNGEE in the germline V gene. The V and J ends lost 3 bases and 0 bases respectively, with 11 bases between them. This CDR3 contains 15 residues. The CDR3 nucleotides are TGTGCCAGCAGCGCTCGAGGGGGGAGCACAGATACGCAGTATTTT. Amino acid sequence: CASSARGGSTDTQYF.

This clone was picked up a small number of times. The genes are TRBV20-1 and TRBJ1-1; 7 bases agree with TRBD1. The CDR3 totals 11 residues. The trim removed 6 bases at V and 11 bases at J, leaving 9 bases unmatched. Germline CDR1 and CDR2: DFQATT and SNEGSKA (reference sequence). The CDR3 sequence: CSATGDFGAFF. The CDR3 nucleotides read TGCAGTGCCACAGGGGACTTCGGTGCTTTCTTT.

This clone appeared once. CDR3 coding DNA: TGTGCCAGCACAGGAGTTTCCTACGAGCAGTACTTC. It codes for CASTGVSYEQYF. The rearrangement links TRBV3-1 (or the pseudogene TRBV3-2) to TRBJ2-7, with D uncertain. The CDR3 is 12 amino acids. The V gene's germline CDR1 is LGHDT and CDR2 YNNKEL (reference sequence). Trimming removed 7 bases from V and 1 base from J, with 8 bases in between.

The genes are TRBV11-1 and TRBJ1-3; D gene unclear. The CDR3 is 13 residues long. CDR1 is SGHAT, CDR2 FQDESV, per germline (reference sequence). Trimming removed 6 bases at V and 3 bases at J, with 9 bases between. Written as DNA, the CDR3 is TGTGCCAGCAGAAGGGTAAGTGGAAACACCATATATTTT. This sequence encodes CASRRVSGNTIYF.

V usage is TRBV3-1 (or the pseudogene TRBV3-2) and J usage is TRBJ1-5; perhaps TRBD1 as D (6 bases). The CDR3 totals 16 residues. Trimming took off 0 bases at V and 7 bases at J, with 16 bases between the two ends. Germline V gene sequence: CDR1 LGHDT, CDR2 YNNKEL (reference sequence). This CDR3 is CASSQESAGVIQPQHF. Written as DNA, the CDR3 is TGTGCCAGCAGCCAAGAGTCGGCAGGGGTCATCCAGCCCCAGCATTTT.

This sequence joins TRBV21-1 and TRBJ2-3; the table's D call, TRBD2, has no DNA check behind it. TRBV21-1 is a listed pseudogene. The CDR3 covers 19 residues. This CDR3 reads CASSKWGLAGLINTDTQYF. The CDR3 nucleotides are TGTGCCAGCAGCAAATGGGGATTAGCGGGCTTAATAAACACAGATACGCAGTATTTT.

The chain links TRBV15 to TRBJ2-7; D unclear. From germline, CDR1 is LNHNV and CDR2 YYDKDF (reference sequence). CDR3 length: 13 residues. Trimming removed 6 bases at V and 3 bases at J, with 12 bases between. CDR3 sequence: CATSYGSGYEQYF. CDR3 nucleotides: TGTGCCACCAGTTATGGGTCCGGCTACGAGCAGTACTTC.

The chain combines TRBV11-3 with TRBJ2-1; tentatively, D is TRBD2 (5 bases). Trimming cost V 3 bases and J 9 bases, with 9 bases left between them. Germline V gene lookup returns CDR1 SGHNT and CDR2 YENEEA. CDR3 length: 12 residues. The CDR3 loop is CASSFEGSEQFF. The CDR3 DNA reads TGTGCCAGCAGCTTTGAGGGAAGTGAGCAGTTCTTC.

This clone was detected once. V gene TRBV5-8 combines with J gene TRBJ2-3; D remains ambiguous. Germline CDR1 reads SGHTS; CDR2 reads YDEGEE. The CDR3 has 13 residues. Between the trimmed V and J ends, which lost 0 bases and 1 base, there was a span of 3 bases. The CDR3 is CASSLGGTDTQYF. The CDR3 nucleotides read TGTGCCAGCAGCTTGGGGGGCACAGATACGCAGTATTTT.

The J gene is TRBJ2-1, the V gene TRBV24-1, with TRBD2 matching 9 bases. V was pared by 4 bases and J by 7 bases, with 4 bases of the junction left unmatched. The germline V gene has CDR1 KGHDR and CDR2 SFDVKD. This CDR3 has 14 amino acids. Here the CDR3 DNA reads TGTGCCACCAGTGACGCTAGCGGGAAGAATGAGCAGTTCTTC. Its protein is CATSDASGKNEQFF.